These 7 T cell receptor beta chains came from one sample sequenced in a study of Graves' ophthalmopathy and Graves' hyperthyroidism. TCR beta CDR3 regions were amplified from RNA transcripts. The first-round RT-PCR employed HTBI primers together with the Qiagen OneStep RT-PCR kit. A multiplex PCR was then performed as the second round. In TCRdb, the multiplex PCR reads were re-called with MiXCR into one record per CDR3 protein. The sample records 350,000 to 400,000 distinct CDR3 sequences, roughly 18% being singletons. Sequencing was performed on peripheral blood. The source of these receptors is a woman aged 18-35 years with Graves' ophthalmopathy.

The chain is built from TRBV6-1 and TRBJ1-1; possible D gene TRBD1, 6 bases. Per germline, CDR1 MNHNS and CDR2 SASEGT. V gave up 6 bases and J gave up 9 bases, with 17 bases separating them. The CDR3 is made up of 13 amino acids. The CDR3 nucleotides are TGTGCCAGCAGCTCTCTTGGGGGGGCCCAAGCTTTCTTT. This translates into CASSSLGGAQAFF.

In its sample, this clonotype was seen many times. This chain's CDR3 is CATRGGGNTIYF. CDR3 bases: TGTGCCACCCGGGGGGGAGGAAACACCATATATTTT. The rearrangement joins TRBV7-2 to TRBJ1-3, with a possible D match to TRBD1 (5 bases). Trimming removed 10 bases from V and 4 bases from J, with 11 bases in between. Germline CDR1 reads SGHTA; CDR2 reads FQGNSA. The CDR3 spans 12 residues.

The chain combines TRBV5-1 with TRBJ2-5; 8 positions agree with TRBD2. The germline V gene has CDR1 SGHRS and CDR2 YFSETQ. The CDR3 spans 15 residues. The ends lost 6 bases at V and 4 bases at J; junction bases unmatched: 11. DNA of the CDR3: TGCGCCAGCACCAAACAAGCGGGAGTACCAGAGACCCAGTACTTC. It codes for CASTKQAGVPETQYF.

This clonotype was observed many times. V is TRBV6-2 or TRBV6-3 and J is TRBJ2-7; the match to TRBD2 covers 9 bases. This CDR3 is built from 13 residues. With V trimmed by 4 bases and J by 4 bases, 2 bases remained unmatched. CDR1 MNHEY and CDR2 SVGEGT come from the germline V gene. CDR3 coding DNA: TGTGCCAGCAGTTTCACTAGCGGGTACGAGCAGTACTTC. Protein sequence: CASSFTSGYEQYF.

This clonotype has a count of ten or more. The genes are TRBV4-1 and TRBJ1-2; D not certain. The germline V gene has CDR1 MGHRA and CDR2 YSYEKL. The ends were cut back, 1 base at V and 7 bases at J, with 10 bases in the middle. This CDR3 has 13 amino acids. For the CDR3, the DNA is TGCGCCAGCAGCCAAGGATCTCTGGTTGGCTACACCTTC. Translated, it gives CASSQGSLVGYTF.

This clonotype was picked up many times. The J gene is TRBJ1-2, the V gene TRBV6-1, with a tentative D call TRBD1 (5 bases). Per the germline V gene, CDR1 is MNHNS and CDR2 is SASEGT. Trimming removed 6 bases at V and 0 bases at J, with 17 bases between. The CDR3 consists of 16 residues. This CDR3 is CASSPRQGGSNYGYTF. CDR3 bases: TGTGCCAGCAGCCCACGGCAGGGAGGATCTAACTATGGCTACACCTTC.

This clonotype came up many times. The V and J genes are TRBV20-1 and TRBJ1-5; the D gene is possibly TRBD1 (6 bases). The germline CDR1 and CDR2 sequences are DFQATT and SNEGSKA (reference sequence). The CDR3 spans 16 residues. V lost 6 bases and J 6 bases, leaving 24 bases between the germline ends. CDR3 loop: CSARDSNRVVGQPQHF. The CDR3 coding sequence is TGCAGTGCCAGGGATTCCAACAGGGTGGTAGGTCAGCCCCAGCATTTT.